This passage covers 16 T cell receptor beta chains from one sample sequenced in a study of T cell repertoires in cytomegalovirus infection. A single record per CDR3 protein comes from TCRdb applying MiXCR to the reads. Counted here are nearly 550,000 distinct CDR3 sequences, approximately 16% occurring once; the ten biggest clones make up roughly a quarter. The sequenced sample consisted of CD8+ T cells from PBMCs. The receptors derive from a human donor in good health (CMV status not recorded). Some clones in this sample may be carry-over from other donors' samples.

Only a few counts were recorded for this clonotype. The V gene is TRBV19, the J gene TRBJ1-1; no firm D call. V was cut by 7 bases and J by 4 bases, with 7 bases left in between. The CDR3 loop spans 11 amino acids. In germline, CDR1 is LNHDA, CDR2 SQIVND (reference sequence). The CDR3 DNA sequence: TGTGCCAGTAACTCTCTCACTGAAGCTTTCTTT. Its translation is CASNSLTEAFF.

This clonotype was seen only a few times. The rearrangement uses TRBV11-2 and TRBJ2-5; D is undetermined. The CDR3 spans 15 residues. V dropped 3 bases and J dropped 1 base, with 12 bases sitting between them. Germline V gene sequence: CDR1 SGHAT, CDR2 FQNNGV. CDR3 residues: CASSFGSRTQETQYF. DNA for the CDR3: TGTGCCAGCAGCTTCGGGTCAAGAACCCAAGAGACCCAGTACTTC.

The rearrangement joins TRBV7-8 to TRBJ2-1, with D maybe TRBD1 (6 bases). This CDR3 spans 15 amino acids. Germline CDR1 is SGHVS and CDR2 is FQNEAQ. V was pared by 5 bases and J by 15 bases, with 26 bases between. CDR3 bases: TGTGCCAGCAGCGAAAGGGACAACAACTACAATGAGACGTTCTTC. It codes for CASSERDNNYNETFF.

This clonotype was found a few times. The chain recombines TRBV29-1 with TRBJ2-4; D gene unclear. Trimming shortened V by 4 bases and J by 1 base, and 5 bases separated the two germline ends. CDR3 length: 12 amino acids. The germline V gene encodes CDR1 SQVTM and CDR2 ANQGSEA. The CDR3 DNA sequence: TGCAGCGTTGGGTTGGCCAAAAACATTCAGTACTTC. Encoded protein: CSVGLAKNIQYF.

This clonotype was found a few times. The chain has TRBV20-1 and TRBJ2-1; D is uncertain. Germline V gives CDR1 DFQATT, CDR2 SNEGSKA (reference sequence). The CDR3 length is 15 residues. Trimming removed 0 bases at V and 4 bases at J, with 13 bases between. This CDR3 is CSAREKRLGYNEQFF. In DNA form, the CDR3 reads TGCAGTGCTAGAGAGAAGCGATTAGGGTACAATGAGCAGTTCTTC.

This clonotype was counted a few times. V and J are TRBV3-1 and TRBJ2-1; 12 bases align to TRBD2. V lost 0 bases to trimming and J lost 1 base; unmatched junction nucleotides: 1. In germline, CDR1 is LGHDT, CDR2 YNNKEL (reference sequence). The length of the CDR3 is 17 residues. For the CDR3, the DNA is TGTGCCAGCAGCCAAGACGGACTAGCGGGATCCTACAATGAGCAGTTCTTC. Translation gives CASSQDGLAGSYNEQFF.

The CDR3 is CASSQARTGNGYTF. The CDR3, as DNA: TGTGCCAGCAGCCAAGCCAGGACAGGGAATGGCTACACCTTC. The chain has TRBV14 and TRBJ1-2, with 8 bases matching TRBD1. Losses at the gene ends were 1 base for V and 6 bases for J; bases not matched to a gene: 4. The CDR3 runs 14 residues. The V gene's germline CDR1 is SGHDN and CDR2 FVKESK.

The CDR3 here is CASSPRASGTYEQYF. DNA for the CDR3: TGTGCCAGCAGCCCGCGGGCTAGCGGTACCTACGAGCAGTACTTC. V gene TRBV13 combines with J gene TRBJ2-7; TRBD2 agrees at 7 bases. CDR1 is PRHDT and CDR2 is FYEKMQ in the germline V gene (reference sequence). CDR3 length: 15 amino acids. The V segment lost 5 bases and the J segment 2 bases; nucleotides outside the gene matches: 9.

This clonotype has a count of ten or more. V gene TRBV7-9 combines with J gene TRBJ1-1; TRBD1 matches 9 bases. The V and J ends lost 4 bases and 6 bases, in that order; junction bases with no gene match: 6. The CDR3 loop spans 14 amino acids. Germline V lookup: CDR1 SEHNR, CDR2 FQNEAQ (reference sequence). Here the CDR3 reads CASSSGQGRAEAFF. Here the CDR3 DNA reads TGTGCCAGCAGCTCCGGACAGGGGCGCGCTGAAGCTTTCTTT.

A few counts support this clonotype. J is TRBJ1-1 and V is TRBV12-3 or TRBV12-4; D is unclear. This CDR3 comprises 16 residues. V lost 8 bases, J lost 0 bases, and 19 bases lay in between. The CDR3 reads CASAPPRWSMNTEAFF. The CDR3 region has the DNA TGTGCCAGCGCCCCTCCGCGGTGGAGCATGAACACTGAAGCTTTCTTT.

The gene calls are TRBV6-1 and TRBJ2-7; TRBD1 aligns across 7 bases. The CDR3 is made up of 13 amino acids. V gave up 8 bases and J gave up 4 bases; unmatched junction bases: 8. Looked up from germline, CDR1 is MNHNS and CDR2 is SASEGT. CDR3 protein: CASGLGQLYEQYF. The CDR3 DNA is TGTGCCAGCGGCCTGGGACAGTTATACGAGCAGTACTTC.

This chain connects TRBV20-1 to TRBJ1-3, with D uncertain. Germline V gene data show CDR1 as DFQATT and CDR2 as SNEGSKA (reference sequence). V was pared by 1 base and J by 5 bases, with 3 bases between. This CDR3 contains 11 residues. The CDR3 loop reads CSARARNTIYF. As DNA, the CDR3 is TGCAGTGCTAGAGCGAGAAACACCATATATTTT.

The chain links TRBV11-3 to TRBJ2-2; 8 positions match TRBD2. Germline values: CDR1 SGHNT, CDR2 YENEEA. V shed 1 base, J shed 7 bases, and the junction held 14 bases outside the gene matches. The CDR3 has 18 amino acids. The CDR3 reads CASSLGEAGAGGGGELFF. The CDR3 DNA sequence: TGTGCCAGCAGCTTAGGAGAAGCGGGGGCCGGAGGAGGCGGGGAGCTGTTTTTT.

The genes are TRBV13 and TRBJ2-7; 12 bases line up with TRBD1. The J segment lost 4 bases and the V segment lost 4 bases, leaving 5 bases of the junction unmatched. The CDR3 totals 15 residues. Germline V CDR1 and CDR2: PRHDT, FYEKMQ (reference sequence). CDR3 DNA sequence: TGTGCCAGCAGCTCCTGGGACAGGGGGCGATACGAGCAGTACTTC. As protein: CASSSWDRGRYEQYF.

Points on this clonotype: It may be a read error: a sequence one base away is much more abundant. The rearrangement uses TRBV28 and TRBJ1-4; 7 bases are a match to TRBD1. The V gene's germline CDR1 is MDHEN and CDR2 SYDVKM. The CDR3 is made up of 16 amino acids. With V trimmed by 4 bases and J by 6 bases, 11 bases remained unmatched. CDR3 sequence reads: CASSWTGEGTDEKLFF. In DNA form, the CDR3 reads TGTGCCAGCAGTTGGACAGGTGAAGGGACTGATGAAAAACTGTTTTTT. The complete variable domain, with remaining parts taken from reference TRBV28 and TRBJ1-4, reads DVKVTQSSRYLVKRTGEKVFLECVQDMDHENMFWYRQDPGLGLRLIYFSYDVKMKEKGDIPEGYSVSREKKERFSLILESASTNQTSMYLCASSWTGEGTDEKLFFGSGTQLSVL.

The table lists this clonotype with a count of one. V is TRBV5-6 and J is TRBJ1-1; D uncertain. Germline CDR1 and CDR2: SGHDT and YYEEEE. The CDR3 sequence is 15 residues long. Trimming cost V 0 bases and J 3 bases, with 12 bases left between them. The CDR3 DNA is TGTGCCAGCAGCTTGGAGAGGGCGCGGCACACTGAAGCTTTCTTT. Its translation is CASSLERARHTEAFF. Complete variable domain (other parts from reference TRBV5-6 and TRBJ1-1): DAGVTQSPTHLIKTRGQQVTLRCSPKSGHDTVSWYQQALGQGPQFIFQYYEEEERQRGNFPDRFSGHQFPNYSSELNVNALLLGDSALYLCASSLERARHTEAFFGQGTRLTVV.